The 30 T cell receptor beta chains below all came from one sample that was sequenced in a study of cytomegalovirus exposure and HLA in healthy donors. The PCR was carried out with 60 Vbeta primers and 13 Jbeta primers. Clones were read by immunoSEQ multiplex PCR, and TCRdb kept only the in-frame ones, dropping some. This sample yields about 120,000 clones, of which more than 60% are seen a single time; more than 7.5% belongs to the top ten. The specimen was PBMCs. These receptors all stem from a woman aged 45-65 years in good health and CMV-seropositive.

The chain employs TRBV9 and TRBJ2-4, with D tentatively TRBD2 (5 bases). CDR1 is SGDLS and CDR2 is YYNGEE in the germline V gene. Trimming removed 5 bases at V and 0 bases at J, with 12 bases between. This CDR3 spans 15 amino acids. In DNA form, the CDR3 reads TGTGCCAGCAGTCCCTCCCGGGAAGCCAAAAACATTCAGTACTTC. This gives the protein CASSPSREAKNIQYF.

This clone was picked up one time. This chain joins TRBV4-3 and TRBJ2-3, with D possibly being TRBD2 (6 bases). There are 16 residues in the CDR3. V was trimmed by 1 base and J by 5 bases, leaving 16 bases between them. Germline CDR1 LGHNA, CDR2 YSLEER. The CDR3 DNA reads TGCGCCAGCAGCCAAGGGACGACTAGGAAGGGAGATACGCAGTATTTT. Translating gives CASSQGTTRKGDTQYF.

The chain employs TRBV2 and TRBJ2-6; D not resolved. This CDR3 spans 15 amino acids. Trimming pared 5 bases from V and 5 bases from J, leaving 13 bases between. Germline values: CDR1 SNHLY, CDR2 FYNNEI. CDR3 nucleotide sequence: TGTGCCAGCAGTCCCGGTGGTCCACGGGCCAACGTCCTGACTTTC. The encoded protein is CASSPGGPRANVLTF.

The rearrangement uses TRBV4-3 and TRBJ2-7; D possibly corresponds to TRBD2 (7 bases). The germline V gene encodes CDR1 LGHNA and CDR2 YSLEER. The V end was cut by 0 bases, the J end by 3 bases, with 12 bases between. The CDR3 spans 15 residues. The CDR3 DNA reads TGCGCCAGCAGCCAAGATGAGGGGGGGGGCTACGAGCAGTACTTC. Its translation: CASSQDEGGGYEQYF.

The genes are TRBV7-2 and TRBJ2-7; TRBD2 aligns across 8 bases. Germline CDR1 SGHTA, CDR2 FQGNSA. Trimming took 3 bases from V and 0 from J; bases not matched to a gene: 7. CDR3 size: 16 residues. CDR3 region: CASSFMSGGSSYEQYF. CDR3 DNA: TGTGCCAGCAGCTTTATGAGCGGGGGATCCTCCTACGAGCAGTACTTC. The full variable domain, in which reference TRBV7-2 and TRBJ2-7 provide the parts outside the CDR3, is GAGVSQSPSNKVTEKGKDVELRCDPISGHTALYWYRQSLGQGLEFLIYFQGNSAPDKSGLPSDRFSAERTGGSVSTLTIQRTQQEDSAVYLCASSFMSGGSSYEQYFGPGTRLTVT.

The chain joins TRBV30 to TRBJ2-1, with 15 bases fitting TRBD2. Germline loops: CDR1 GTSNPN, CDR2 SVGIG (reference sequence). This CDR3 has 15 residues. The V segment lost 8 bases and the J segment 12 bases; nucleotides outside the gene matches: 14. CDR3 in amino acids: CARGLAGGPVLGQFF. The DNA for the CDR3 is TGTGCCCGCGGACTAGCGGGAGGGCCGGTCTTAGGGCAGTTCTTC. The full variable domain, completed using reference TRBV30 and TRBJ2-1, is SQTIHQWPATLVQPVGSPLSLECTVEGTSNPNLYWYRQAAGRGLQLLFYSVGIGQISSEVPQNLSASRPQDRQFILSSKKLLLSDSGFYLCARGLAGGPVLGQFFGPGTRLTVL.

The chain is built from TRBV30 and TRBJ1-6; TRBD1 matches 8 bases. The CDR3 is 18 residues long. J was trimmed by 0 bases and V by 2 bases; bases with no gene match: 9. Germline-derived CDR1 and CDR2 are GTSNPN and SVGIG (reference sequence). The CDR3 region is CAWSPSGGRSSYNSPLHF. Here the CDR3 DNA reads TGTGCCTGGAGTCCATCAGGGGGCCGGAGCTCCTATAATTCACCCCTCCACTTT.

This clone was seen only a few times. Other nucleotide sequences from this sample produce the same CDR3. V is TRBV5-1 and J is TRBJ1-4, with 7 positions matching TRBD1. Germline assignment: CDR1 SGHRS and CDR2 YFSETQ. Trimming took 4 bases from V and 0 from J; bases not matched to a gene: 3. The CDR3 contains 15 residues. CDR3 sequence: CASSLGTATNEKLFF. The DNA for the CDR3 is TGCGCCAGCAGCCTAGGGACAGCAACTAATGAAAAACTGTTTTTT.

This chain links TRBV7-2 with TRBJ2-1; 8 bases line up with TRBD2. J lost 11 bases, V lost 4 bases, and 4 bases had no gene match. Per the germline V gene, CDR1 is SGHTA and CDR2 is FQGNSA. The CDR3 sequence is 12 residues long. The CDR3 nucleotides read TGTGCCAGCAGCTCAGGACTAGCAAAGCAGTTCTTC. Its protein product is CASSSGLAKQFF.

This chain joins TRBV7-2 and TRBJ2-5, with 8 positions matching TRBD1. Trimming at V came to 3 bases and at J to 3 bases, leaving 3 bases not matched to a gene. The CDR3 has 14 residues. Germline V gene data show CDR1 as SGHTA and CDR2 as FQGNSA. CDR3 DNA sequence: TGTGCCAGCAGCTTGCAGGGGGCTAAAGAGACCCAGTACTTC. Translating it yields CASSLQGAKETQYF.

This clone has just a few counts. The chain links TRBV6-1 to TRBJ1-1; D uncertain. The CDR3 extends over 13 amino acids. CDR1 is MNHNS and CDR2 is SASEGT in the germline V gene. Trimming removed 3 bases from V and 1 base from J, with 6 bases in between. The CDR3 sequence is CASSDRTNTEAFF. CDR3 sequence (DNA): TGTGCCAGCAGTGACAGAACGAACACTGAAGCTTTCTTT.

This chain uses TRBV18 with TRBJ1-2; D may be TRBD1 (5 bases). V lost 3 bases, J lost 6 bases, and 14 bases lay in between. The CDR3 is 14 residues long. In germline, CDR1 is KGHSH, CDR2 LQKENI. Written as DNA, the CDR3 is TGTGCCAGCTCACCGAACTACGGGACTGATGGCTACACCTTC. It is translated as CASSPNYGTDGYTF.

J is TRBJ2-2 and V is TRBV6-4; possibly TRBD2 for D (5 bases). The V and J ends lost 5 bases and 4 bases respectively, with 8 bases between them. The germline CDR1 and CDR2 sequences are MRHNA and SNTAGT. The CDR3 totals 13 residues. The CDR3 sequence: CASSMEVTGELFF. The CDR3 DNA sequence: TGTGCCAGCAGTATGGAGGTCACCGGGGAGCTGTTTTTT.

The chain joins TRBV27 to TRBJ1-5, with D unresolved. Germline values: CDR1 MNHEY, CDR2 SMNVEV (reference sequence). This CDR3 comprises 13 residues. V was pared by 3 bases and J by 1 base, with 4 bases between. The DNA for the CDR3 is TGTGCCAGCAGTTTCCTAAGCAATCAGCCCCAGCATTTT. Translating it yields CASSFLSNQPQHF.

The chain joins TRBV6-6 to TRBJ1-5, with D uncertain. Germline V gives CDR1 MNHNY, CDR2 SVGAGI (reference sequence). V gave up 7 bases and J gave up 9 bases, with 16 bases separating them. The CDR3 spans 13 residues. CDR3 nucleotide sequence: TGTGCCAGCACCCCCTCCGTCCGGGGGCCCCAGCATTTT. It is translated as CASTPSVRGPQHF.

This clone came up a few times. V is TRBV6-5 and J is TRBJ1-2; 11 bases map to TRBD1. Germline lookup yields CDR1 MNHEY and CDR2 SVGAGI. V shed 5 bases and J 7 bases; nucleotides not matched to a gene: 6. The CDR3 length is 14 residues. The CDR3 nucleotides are TGTGCCAGCAGTCGCGGGACAGGGGGAAGTGGCTACACCTTC. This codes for CASSRGTGGSGYTF.

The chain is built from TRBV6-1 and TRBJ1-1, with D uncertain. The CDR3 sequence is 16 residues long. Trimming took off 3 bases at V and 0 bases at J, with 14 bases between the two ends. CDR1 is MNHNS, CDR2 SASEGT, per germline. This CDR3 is CASSEEGNRLNTEAFF. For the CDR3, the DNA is TGTGCCAGCAGTGAGGAGGGCAACAGACTGAACACTGAAGCTTTCTTT.

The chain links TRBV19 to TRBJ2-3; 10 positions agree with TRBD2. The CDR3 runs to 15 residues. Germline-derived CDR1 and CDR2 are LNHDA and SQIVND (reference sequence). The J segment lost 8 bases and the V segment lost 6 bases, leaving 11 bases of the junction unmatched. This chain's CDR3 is CASRPTSGAGTTQYF. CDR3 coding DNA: TGTGCCAGTAGACCCACTAGCGGGGCGGGGACTACGCAGTATTTT.

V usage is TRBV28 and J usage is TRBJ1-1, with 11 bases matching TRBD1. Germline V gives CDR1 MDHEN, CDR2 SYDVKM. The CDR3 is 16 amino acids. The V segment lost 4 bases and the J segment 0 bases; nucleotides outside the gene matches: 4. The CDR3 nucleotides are TGTGCCAGCAGTTCCCCGGGACAGGGGGTGAACACTGAAGCTTTCTTT. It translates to CASSSPGQGVNTEAFF. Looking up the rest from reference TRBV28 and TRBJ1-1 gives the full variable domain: DVKVTQSSRYLVKRTGEKVFLECVQDMDHENMFWYRQDPGLGLRLIYFSYDVKMKEKGDIPEGYSVSREKKERFSLILESASTNQTSMYLCASSSPGQGVNTEAFFGQGTRLTVV.

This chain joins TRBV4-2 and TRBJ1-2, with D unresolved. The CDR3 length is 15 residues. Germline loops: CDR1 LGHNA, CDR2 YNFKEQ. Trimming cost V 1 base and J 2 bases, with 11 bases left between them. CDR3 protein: CASSQGSGTNYGYTF. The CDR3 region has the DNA TGTGCCAGCAGCCAAGGCTCAGGTACCAACTATGGCTACACCTTC.

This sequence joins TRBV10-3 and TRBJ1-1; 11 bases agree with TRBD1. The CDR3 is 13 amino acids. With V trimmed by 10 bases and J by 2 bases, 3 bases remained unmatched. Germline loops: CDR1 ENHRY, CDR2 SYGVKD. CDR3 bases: TGTGCCACCGGGACAGGGGGAAACACTGAAGCTTTCTTT. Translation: CATGTGGNTEAFF.

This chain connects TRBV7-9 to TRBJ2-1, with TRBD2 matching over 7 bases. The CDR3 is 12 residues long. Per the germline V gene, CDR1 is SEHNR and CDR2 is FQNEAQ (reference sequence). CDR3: CVGAGDVNEQFF. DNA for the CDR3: TGTGTCGGGGCGGGAGATGTCAATGAGCAGTTCTTC.

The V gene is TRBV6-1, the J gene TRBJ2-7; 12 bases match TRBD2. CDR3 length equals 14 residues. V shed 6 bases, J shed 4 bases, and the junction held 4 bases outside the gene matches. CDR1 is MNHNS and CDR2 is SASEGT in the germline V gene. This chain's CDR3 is CASRRLAGGYEQYF. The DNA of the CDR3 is TGTGCCAGCAGGCGGCTAGCGGGAGGGTACGAGCAGTACTTC.

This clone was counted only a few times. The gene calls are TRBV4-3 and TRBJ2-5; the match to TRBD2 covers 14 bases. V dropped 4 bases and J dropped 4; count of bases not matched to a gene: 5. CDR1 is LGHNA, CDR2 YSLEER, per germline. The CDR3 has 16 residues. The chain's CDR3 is CASSPRGLAGAETQYF. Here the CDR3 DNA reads TGCGCCAGCAGCCCGCGGGGACTAGCGGGAGCAGAGACCCAGTACTTC.

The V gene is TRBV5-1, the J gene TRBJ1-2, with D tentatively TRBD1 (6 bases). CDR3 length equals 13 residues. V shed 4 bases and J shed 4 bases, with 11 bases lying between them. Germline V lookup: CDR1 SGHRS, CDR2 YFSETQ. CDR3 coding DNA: TGCGCCAGCAGCGAGGGGGGGGCCTATGGCTACACCTTC. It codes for CASSEGGAYGYTF.

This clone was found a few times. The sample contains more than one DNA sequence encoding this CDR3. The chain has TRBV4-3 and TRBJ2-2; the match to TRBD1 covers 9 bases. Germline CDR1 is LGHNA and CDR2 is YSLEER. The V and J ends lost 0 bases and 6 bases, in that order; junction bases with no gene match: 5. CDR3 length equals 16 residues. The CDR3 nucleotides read TGCGCCAGCAGCCAAGAACAGGGGGCCCCCGCCGGGGAGCTGTTTTTT. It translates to CASSQEQGAPAGELFF.

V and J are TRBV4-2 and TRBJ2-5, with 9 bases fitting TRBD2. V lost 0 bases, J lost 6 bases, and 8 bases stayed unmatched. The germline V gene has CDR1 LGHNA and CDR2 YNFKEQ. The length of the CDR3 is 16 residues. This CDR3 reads CASSQDLAGPPKTQYF. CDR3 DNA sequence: TGTGCCAGCAGCCAAGATCTAGCGGGACCCCCCAAGACCCAGTACTTC.

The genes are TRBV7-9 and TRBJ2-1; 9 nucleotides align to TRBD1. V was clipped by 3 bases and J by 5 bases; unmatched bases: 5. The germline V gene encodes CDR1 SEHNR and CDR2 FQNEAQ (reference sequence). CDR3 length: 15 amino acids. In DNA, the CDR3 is TGTGCCAGCAGCTTCGGGACAGGGCCCCACAATGAGCAGTTCTTC. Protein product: CASSFGTGPHNEQFF.

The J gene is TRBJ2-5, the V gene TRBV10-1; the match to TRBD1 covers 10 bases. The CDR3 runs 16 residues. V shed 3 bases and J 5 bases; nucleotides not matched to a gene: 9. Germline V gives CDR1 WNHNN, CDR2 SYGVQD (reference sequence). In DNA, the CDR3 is TGCGCCAGCAGTGAATTGGACAGGGGGGGGGAGGAGACCCAGTACTTC. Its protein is CASSELDRGGEETQYF.

The CDR3 loop reads CASGGQGNGETQYF. CDR3 in DNA: TGTGCCAGCGGAGGACAGGGGAATGGAGAGACCCAGTACTTC. J is TRBJ2-5 and V is TRBV6-5; 9 nucleotides line up with TRBD1. Germline V gene data show CDR1 as MNHEY and CDR2 as SVGAGI. This CDR3 spans 14 amino acids. With 8 bases clipped from V and 4 bases from J, the junction kept 8 bases outside the gene matches.